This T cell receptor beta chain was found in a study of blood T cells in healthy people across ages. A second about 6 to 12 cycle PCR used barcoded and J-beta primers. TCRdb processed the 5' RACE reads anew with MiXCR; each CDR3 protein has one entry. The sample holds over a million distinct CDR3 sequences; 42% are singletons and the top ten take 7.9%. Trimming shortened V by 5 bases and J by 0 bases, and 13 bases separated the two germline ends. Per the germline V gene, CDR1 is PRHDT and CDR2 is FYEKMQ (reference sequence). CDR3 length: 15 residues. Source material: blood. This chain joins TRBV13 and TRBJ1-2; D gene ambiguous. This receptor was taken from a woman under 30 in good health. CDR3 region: CASSRPYRANYGYTF. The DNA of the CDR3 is TGTGCCAGCAGCCGCCCCTACAGAGCTAACTATGGCTACACCTTC.